What follows are 21 T cell receptor beta chains derived from one specimen sequenced in a study of early T cells in non-severe SARS-CoV-2 infection. Each CDR3 protein is one row after TCRdb ran MiXCR on the 5' RACE reads. This table holds more than 25,000 distinct CDR3 sequences, 4.5% found once. What was sequenced was whole blood. Receptors originate from an adult who was a healthcare worker with PCR-confirmed SARS-CoV-2 infection or an uninfected control (not recorded which).

This clonotype showed up many times. The gene calls are TRBV20-1 and TRBJ1-4, with D perhaps TRBD1 (5 bases). This CDR3 is 14 amino acids long. CDR1 is DFQATT and CDR2 is SNEGSKA in the germline V gene (reference sequence). V lost 2 bases to trimming and J lost 13 bases, with 20 bases between them. The CDR3 DNA is TGCAGTGCTAGAATCAACTCGGGACCCCAAGGACTGTTTTTT. Protein product: CSARINSGPQGLFF.

This clonotype was counted many times. The rearrangement joins TRBV7-9 to TRBJ1-1; D call uncertain. Germline V gives CDR1 SEHNR, CDR2 FQNEAQ (reference sequence). CDR3 length: 13 residues. V was clipped by 2 bases and J by 3 bases, with 7 bases between them. CDR3 bases: TGTGCCAGCAGCTTAAACGTAGACACTGAAGCTTTCTTT. Its translation: CASSLNVDTEAFF.

This clonotype has a count of ten or more. The rearrangement uses TRBV30 and TRBJ2-7, with 10 bases fitting TRBD2. The germline V gene has CDR1 GTSNPN and CDR2 SVGIG (reference sequence). Unmatched junction bases numbered 0, after V lost 4 bases and J lost 3 bases. This CDR3 is 12 amino acids long. CDR3 in amino acids: CAWTSGSYEQYF. CDR3 DNA: TGTGCCTGGACTAGCGGGAGCTACGAGCAGTACTTC. Full variable domain (outside the CDR3, taken from reference TRBV30 and TRBJ2-7): SQTIHQWPATLVQPVGSPLSLECTVEGTSNPNLYWYRQAAGRGLQLLFYSVGIGQISSEVPQNLSASRPQDRQFILSSKKLLLSDSGFYLCAWTSGSYEQYFGPGTRLTVT.

This clonotype occurred many times. V and J are TRBV4-2 and TRBJ2-7; D is possibly TRBD2 (7 bases). Per the germline V gene, CDR1 is LGHNA and CDR2 is YNFKEQ. The V end lost 0 bases, the J end lost 1 base, and 13 bases lay between the germline ends. The CDR3 loop spans 16 amino acids. The CDR3 here is CASSQDLGGGSYEQYF. CDR3 coding DNA: TGTGCCAGCAGCCAAGATTTAGGGGGGGGATCCTACGAGCAGTACTTC.

This clonotype was observed many times. The genes are TRBV10-3 and TRBJ2-6, with 7 nucleotides matching TRBD2. Germline lookup yields CDR1 ENHRY and CDR2 SYGVKD. CDR3 length: 17 residues. With V trimmed by 4 bases and J by 0 bases, 6 bases remained unmatched. CDR3 amino acids: CAISGLAVSSGANVLTF. CDR3 in DNA: TGTGCCATCAGTGGGCTAGCGGTGAGCTCTGGGGCCAACGTCCTGACTTTC.

This clonotype was observed many times. J is TRBJ1-4 and V is TRBV24-1; possibly TRBD1 for D (6 bases). There are 15 residues in the CDR3. The germline CDR1 and CDR2 sequences are KGHDR and SFDVKD. Trimming cost V 4 bases and J 8 bases, with 16 bases left between them. The chain's CDR3 is CATSESDQGLEKLFF. In nucleotides, the CDR3 is TGTGCCACCAGTGAATCCGACCAGGGGCTGGAAAAACTGTTTTTT.

This clonotype was seen at least ten times. This CDR3 reads CASSSMGAGALSYEQYF. The DNA of the CDR3 is TGTGCCAGCAGCTCGATGGGAGCGGGGGCTCTCTCCTACGAGCAGTACTTC. The gene calls are TRBV7-6 and TRBJ2-7; TRBD2 agrees at 8 bases. In germline, CDR1 is SGHVS, CDR2 FNYEAQ. This CDR3 has 17 amino acids. J gave up 0 bases and V 4 bases, and 11 bases lay outside the gene matches. The whole variable domain, filled in from reference TRBV7-6 and TRBJ2-7, reads GAGVSQSPRYKVTKRGQDVALRCDPISGHVSLYWYRQALGQGPEFLTYFNYEAQQDKSGLPNDRFSAERPEGSISTLTIQRTEQRDSAMYRCASSSMGAGALSYEQYFGPGTRLTVT.

The chain couples TRBV19 to TRBJ2-7; D remains unclear. This CDR3 region has 12 residues. Germline V gene data show CDR1 as LNHDA and CDR2 as SQIVND (reference sequence). V was trimmed by 2 bases and J by 2 bases, leaving 4 bases between them. CDR3 in amino acids: CASSICTYEQYF. The DNA of the CDR3 is TGTGCCAGTAGTATATGCACCTACGAGCAGTACTTC.

This clonotype has a count of ten or more. The J gene is TRBJ2-1, the V gene TRBV20-1; D gene ambiguous. Germline V gives CDR1 DFQATT, CDR2 SNEGSKA (reference sequence). The CDR3 is 12 amino acids. With 1 base removed from V and 4 bases from J, the gap between germline ends came to 5 bases. Here the CDR3 DNA reads TGCAGTGCTAGAGTACAGTACAATGAGCAGTTCTTC. Protein sequence: CSARVQYNEQFF.

This clonotype has a count of ten or more. J is TRBJ1-2 and V is TRBV30; no definite D call. CDR3 length: 13 residues. Trimming took off 3 bases at V and 6 bases at J, with 14 bases between the two ends. In germline, CDR1 is GTSNPN, CDR2 SVGIG (reference sequence). The CDR3 DNA reads TGTGCCTGGAGGACTTGGTCAGGTGATGGCTACACCTTC. Translated: CAWRTWSGDGYTF.

The V call is TRBV20-1, the J call TRBJ1-6, with TRBD1 matching 8 bases. CDR3 size: 17 residues. Germline-derived CDR1 and CDR2 are DFQATT and SNEGSKA (reference sequence). V lost 0 bases to trimming and J lost 7 bases; unmatched junction nucleotides: 11. DNA for the CDR3: TGCAGTGCTAGAGATCTGATGGCCGGGACAGGAAATTCACCCCTCCACTTT. This translates into CSARDLMAGTGNSPLHF.

The V and J genes are TRBV4-1 and TRBJ2-1; the D is unclear. Trimming shortened V by 3 bases and J by 6 bases, and 12 bases separated the two germline ends. The length of the CDR3 is 14 residues. Germline V lookup: CDR1 MGHRA, CDR2 YSYEKL. This chain's CDR3 is CASSQSPWRNEQFF. CDR3 nucleotide sequence: TGCGCCAGCAGCCAGTCCCCGTGGCGCAATGAGCAGTTCTTC.

This clonotype showed up many times. The rearrangement joins TRBV7-9 to TRBJ1-1; TRBD1 agrees at 7 bases. The length of the CDR3 is 14 residues. The germline V gene encodes CDR1 SEHNR and CDR2 FQNEAQ (reference sequence). Trimming at V came to 5 bases and at J to 3 bases, leaving 6 bases not matched to a gene. The DNA of the CDR3 is TGTGCCAGCAGCCTCCTGGACAGGCACACTGAAGCTTTCTTT. Protein sequence: CASSLLDRHTEAFF.

This clonotype appeared many times. The chain carries TRBV2 and TRBJ1-1; D uncertain. With 5 bases removed from V and 1 base from J, the gap between germline ends came to 11 bases. Germline values: CDR1 SNHLY, CDR2 FYNNEI. There are 14 residues in the CDR3. The CDR3, as DNA: TGTGCCAGCAGTTTTGCAGCGGGGAACACTGAAGCTTTCTTT. Its translation is CASSFAAGNTEAFF.

J is TRBJ2-7 and V is TRBV12-5, with D possibly being TRBD1 (8 bases). CDR1 and CDR2 from the germline V gene are LGHNT and FRNRAP. The CDR3 covers 16 residues. Trimming removed 6 bases from V and 3 bases from J, with 21 bases in between. Here the CDR3 DNA reads TGTGCTAGTGGCCGCCCCGACAGGGGAGGGTTCTACGAGCAGTACTTC. Translated: CASGRPDRGGFYEQYF.

This clonotype was picked up a small number of times. CDR3: CASSAGLTANEAFF. For the CDR3, the DNA is TGTGCCAGCAGCGCGGGACTCACGGCAAATGAAGCTTTCTTT. The V call is TRBV5-6, the J call TRBJ1-1, with D possibly matching TRBD1 (5 bases). Trimming removed 4 bases at V and 7 bases at J, with 17 bases between. CDR1 SGHDT and CDR2 YYEEEE come from the germline V gene. The CDR3 is 14 amino acids.

J is TRBJ1-2 and V is TRBV20-1; D ambiguous. Germline-derived CDR1 and CDR2 are DFQATT and SNEGSKA (reference sequence). The CDR3 extends over 13 amino acids. V was shortened by 0 bases and J by 3 bases, with 8 bases between the two germline ends. Here the CDR3 DNA reads TGCAGTGCTAGAGATTGGCCACACTATGGCTACACCTTC. Translated, it gives CSARDWPHYGYTF.

This clonotype was observed many times. This CDR3 reads CSALTPRNYNEQFF. The CDR3 coding sequence is TGCAGTGCACTCACTCCCCGCAACTACAATGAGCAGTTCTTC. This chain links TRBV20-1 with TRBJ2-1; no firm D call. The length of the CDR3 is 14 residues. The V gene lost 6 bases and the J gene lost 3 bases, with 15 bases spanning the gap. CDR1 is DFQATT and CDR2 is SNEGSKA in the germline V gene (reference sequence).

The rearrangement uses TRBV20-1 and TRBJ2-7; D gene uncertain. The CDR3 has 15 residues. The V gene lost 1 base and the J gene lost 0 bases, with 13 bases spanning the gap. Germline CDR1 is DFQATT and CDR2 is SNEGSKA (reference sequence). CDR3 protein: CSARGGEIASYEQYF. The CDR3, as DNA: TGCAGTGCTAGAGGCGGAGAAATCGCCTCCTACGAGCAGTACTTC.

This clonotype was detected only a few times. This chain joins TRBV27 and TRBJ1-2; TRBD1 agrees at 8 bases. The length of the CDR3 is 15 residues. The trim removed 2 bases at V and 4 bases at J, leaving 6 bases unmatched. Germline V gene data show CDR1 as MNHEY and CDR2 as SMNVEV (reference sequence). The CDR3: CASSLRQGLPYGYTF. CDR3 DNA: TGTGCCAGCAGTTTACGACAGGGGTTGCCCTATGGCTACACCTTC.

Many counts were recorded for this clonotype. At one end, the junction sequence differs from germline, possibly due to a read error. The chain joins TRBV7-9 to TRBJ2-5, with D uncertain. This CDR3 spans 11 amino acids. Germline V gene sequence: CDR1 SEHNR, CDR2 FQNEAQ (reference sequence). The CDR3 sequence: CASSPQEAQYF. DNA for the CDR3: TGTGCCAGCAGCCCACAAGAGGCCCAGTACTTC.